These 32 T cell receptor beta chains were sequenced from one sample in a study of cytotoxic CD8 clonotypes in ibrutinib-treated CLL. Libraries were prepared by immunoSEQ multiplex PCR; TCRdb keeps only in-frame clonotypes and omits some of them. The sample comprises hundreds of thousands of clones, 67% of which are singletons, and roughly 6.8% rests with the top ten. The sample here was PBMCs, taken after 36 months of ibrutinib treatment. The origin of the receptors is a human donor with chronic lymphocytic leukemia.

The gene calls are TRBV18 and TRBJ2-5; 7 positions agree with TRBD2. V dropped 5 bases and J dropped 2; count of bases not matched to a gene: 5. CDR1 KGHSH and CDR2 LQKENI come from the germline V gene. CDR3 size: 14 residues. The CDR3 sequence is CASSETSWQETQYF. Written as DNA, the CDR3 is TGTGCCAGCTCAGAGACTAGCTGGCAAGAGACCCAGTACTTC.

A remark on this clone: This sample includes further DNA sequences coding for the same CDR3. CDR3 bases: TGTGCCACCAGCAGAGTACCAGATACGCAGTATTTT. Its protein is CATSRVPDTQYF. This chain links TRBV15 with TRBJ2-3; no firm D call. Germline CDR1 and CDR2: LNHNV and YYDKDF (reference sequence). V lost 1 base to trimming and J lost 4 bases, with 3 bases between them. The CDR3 extends over 12 amino acids. The entire variable domain, with the rest obtained from reference TRBV15 and TRBJ2-3, is as follows: DAMVIQNPRYQVTQFGKPVTLSCSQTLNHNVMYWYQQKSSQAPKLLFHYYDKDFNNEADTPDNFQSRRPNTSFCFLDIRSPGLGDTAMYLCATSRVPDTQYFGPGTRLTVL.

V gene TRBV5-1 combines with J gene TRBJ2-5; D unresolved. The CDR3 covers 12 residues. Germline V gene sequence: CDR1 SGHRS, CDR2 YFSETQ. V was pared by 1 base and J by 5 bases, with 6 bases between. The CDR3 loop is CASSLSVETQYF. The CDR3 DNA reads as TGCGCCAGCAGCTTGTCGGTGGAGACCCAGTACTTC. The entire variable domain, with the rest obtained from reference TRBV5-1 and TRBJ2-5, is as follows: KAGVTQTPRYLIKTRGQQVTLSCSPISGHRSVSWYQQTPGQGLQFLFEYFSETQRNKGNFPGRFSGRQFSNSRSEMNVSTLELGDSALYLCASSLSVETQYFGPGTRLLVL.

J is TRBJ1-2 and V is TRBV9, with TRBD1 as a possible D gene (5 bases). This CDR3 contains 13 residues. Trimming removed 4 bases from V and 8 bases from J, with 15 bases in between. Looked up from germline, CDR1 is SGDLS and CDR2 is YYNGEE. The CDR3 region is CASSRTGDGGYTF. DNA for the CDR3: TGTGCCAGCAGCAGAACAGGCGATGGGGGCTACACCTTC.

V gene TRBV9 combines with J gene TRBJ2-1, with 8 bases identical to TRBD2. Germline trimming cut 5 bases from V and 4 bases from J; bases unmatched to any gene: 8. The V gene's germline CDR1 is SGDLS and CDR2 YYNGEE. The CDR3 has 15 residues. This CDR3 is CASSGPGLGYNEQFF. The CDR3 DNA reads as TGTGCCAGCAGTGGACCGGGACTAGGATACAATGAGCAGTTCTTC.

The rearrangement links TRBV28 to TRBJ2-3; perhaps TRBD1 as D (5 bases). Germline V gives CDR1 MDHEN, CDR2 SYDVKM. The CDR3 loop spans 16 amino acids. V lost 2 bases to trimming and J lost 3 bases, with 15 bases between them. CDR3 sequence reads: CASSLGQGVNTDTQYF. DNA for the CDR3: TGTGCCAGCAGTTTAGGCCAGGGCGTAAATACAGATACGCAGTATTTT.

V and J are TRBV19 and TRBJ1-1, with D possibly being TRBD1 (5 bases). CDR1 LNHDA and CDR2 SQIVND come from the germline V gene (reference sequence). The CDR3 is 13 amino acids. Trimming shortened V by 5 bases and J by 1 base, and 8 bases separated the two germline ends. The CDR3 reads CASSWGENTEAFF. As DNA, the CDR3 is TGTGCCAGTAGTTGGGGGGAGAACACTGAAGCTTTCTTT.

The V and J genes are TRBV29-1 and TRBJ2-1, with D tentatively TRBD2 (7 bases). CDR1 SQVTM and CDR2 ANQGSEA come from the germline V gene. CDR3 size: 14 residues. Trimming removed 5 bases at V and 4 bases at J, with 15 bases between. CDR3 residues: CSVRPGGGYNEQFF. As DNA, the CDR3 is TGCAGCGTTCGTCCGGGGGGCGGGTACAATGAGCAGTTCTTC.

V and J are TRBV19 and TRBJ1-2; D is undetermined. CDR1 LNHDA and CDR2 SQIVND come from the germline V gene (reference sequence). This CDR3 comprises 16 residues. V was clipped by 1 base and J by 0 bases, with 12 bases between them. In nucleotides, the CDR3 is TGTGCCAGTAGTATAGCTCCACTGACGGCTAACTATGGCTACACCTTC. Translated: CASSIAPLTANYGYTF.

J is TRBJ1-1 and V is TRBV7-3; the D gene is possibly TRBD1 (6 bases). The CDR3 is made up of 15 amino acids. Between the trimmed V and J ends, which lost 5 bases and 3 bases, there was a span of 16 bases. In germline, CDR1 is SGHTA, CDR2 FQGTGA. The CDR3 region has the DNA TGTGCCAGCAGCCGACAGGACTCGGGTGACACTGAAGCTTTCTTT. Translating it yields CASSRQDSGDTEAFF.

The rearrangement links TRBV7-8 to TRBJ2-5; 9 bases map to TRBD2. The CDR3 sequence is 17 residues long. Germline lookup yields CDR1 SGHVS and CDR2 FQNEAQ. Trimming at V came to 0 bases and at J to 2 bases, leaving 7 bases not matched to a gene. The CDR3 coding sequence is TGTGCCAGCAGCTTAGCGGGGGGGACTAGCCAACAAGAGACCCAGTACTTC. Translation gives CASSLAGGTSQQETQYF. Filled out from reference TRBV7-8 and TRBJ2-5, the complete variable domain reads GAGVSQSPRYKVAKRGQDVALRCDPISGHVSLFWYQQALGQGPEFLTYFQNEAQLDKSGLPSDRFFAERPEGSVSTLKIQRTQQEDSAVYLCASSLAGGTSQQETQYFGPGTRLLVL.

The CDR3, as DNA: TGCGCCAGCAGCCAACTCGGCAGGGGCTTAGTGCAACAAGAGACCCAGTACTTC. Its protein product is CASSQLGRGLVQQETQYF. The chain combines TRBV5-1 with TRBJ2-5, with a weak D call TRBD1 (6 bases). The CDR3 spans 18 residues. The germline V and J ends were trimmed by 4 bases and 2 bases, with 24 bases remaining between them. Germline CDR1 reads SGHRS; CDR2 reads YFSETQ. Full variable domain (missing parts from reference TRBV5-1 and TRBJ2-5): KAGVTQTPRYLIKTRGQQVTLSCSPISGHRSVSWYQQTPGQGLQFLFEYFSETQRNKGNFPGRFSGRQFSNSRSEMNVSTLELGDSALYLCASSQLGRGLVQQETQYFGPGTRLLVL.

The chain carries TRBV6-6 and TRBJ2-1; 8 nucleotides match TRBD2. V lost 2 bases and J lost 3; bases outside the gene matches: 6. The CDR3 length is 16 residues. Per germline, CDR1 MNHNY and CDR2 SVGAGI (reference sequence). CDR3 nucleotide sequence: TGTGCCAGCAGTTACCCTACTAGCGGACTCTACAATGAGCAGTTCTTC. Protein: CASSYPTSGLYNEQFF.

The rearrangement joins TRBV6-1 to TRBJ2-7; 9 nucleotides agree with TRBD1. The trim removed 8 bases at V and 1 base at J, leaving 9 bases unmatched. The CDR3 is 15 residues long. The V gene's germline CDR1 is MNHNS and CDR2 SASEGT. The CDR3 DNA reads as TGTGCCAGCCAGTCCGGGACAGGGTATTCCTACGAGCAGTACTTC. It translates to CASQSGTGYSYEQYF.

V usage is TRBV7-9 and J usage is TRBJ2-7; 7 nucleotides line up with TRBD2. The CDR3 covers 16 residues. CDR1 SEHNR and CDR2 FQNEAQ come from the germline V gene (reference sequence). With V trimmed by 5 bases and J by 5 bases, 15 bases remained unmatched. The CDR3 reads CASSGGDGSIGHEQYF. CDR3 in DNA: TGTGCCAGCAGCGGGGGGGACGGGTCCATTGGCCACGAGCAGTACTTC.

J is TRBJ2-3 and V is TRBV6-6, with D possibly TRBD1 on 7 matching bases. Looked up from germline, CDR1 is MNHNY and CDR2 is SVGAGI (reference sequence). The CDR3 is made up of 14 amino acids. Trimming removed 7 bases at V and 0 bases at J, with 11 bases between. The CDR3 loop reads CASKEGASTDTQYF. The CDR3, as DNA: TGTGCCAGCAAGGAGGGGGCTAGCACAGATACGCAGTATTTT.

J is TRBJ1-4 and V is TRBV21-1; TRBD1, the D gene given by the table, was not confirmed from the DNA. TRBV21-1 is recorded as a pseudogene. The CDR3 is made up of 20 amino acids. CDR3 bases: TGTGCCAGCAGCAAAGGAGCGACAGGGGGCTTCGATAGGGAAGATGAAAAACTGTTTTTT. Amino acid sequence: CASSKGATGGFDREDEKLFF.

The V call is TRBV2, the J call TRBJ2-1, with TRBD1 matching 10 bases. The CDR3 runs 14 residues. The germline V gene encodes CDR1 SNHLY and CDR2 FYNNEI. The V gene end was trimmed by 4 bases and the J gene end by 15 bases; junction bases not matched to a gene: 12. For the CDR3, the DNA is TGTGCCAGCAGTGCTACCCACCCGGGACAGGGGCTGTTCTTC. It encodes CASSATHPGQGLFF.

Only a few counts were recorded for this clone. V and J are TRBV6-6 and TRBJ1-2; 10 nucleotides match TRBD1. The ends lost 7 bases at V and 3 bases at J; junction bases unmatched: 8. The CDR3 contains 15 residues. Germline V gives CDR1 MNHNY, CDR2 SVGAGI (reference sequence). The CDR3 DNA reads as TGTGCCAGCACGACAGGGGGCAGTAGGGACTATGGCTACACCTTC. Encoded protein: CASTTGGSRDYGYTF.

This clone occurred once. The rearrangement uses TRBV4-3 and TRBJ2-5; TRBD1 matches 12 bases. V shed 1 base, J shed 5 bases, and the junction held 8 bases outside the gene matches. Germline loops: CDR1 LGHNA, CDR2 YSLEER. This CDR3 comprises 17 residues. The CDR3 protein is CASSQAPGQGALETQYF. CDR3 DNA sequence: TGCGCCAGCAGCCAAGCGCCGGGACAGGGGGCGCTTGAGACCCAGTACTTC.

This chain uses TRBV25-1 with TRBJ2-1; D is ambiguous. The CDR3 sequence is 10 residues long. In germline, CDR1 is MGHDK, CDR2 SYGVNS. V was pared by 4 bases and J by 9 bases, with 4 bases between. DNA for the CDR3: TGTGCCAGCAGTGGCGGTGAGCAGTTCTTC. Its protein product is CASSGGEQFF.

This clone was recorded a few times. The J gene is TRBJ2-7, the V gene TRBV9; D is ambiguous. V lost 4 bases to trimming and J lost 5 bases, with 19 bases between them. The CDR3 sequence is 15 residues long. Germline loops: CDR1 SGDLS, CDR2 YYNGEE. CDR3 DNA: TGTGCCAGCAGCCCATATTTGACCTACGGCAACGAGCAGTACTTC. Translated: CASSPYLTYGNEQYF.

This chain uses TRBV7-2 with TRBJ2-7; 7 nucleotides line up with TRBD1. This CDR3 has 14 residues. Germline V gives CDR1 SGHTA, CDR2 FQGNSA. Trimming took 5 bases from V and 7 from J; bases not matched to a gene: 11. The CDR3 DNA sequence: TGTGCCAGCAGCAGATACAGGGGCGGAGATGAGCAGTACTTC. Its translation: CASSRYRGGDEQYF.

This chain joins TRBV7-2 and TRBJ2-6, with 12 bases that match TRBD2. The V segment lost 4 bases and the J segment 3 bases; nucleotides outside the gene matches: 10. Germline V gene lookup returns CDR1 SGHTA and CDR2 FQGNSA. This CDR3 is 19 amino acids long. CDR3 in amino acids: CASSSSARLAGDGANVLTF. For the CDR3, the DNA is TGTGCCAGCAGCTCGAGCGCAAGACTAGCGGGGGATGGGGCCAACGTCCTGACTTTC.

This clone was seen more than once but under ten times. For the CDR3, the DNA is TGTGCCAGCATTACTAGCGGGGGGGCGGCAGATACGCAGTATTTT. This encodes CASITSGGAADTQYF. The chain has TRBV2 and TRBJ2-3; 13 nucleotides agree with TRBD2. CDR3 size: 15 residues. From germline, CDR1 is SNHLY and CDR2 FYNNEI. With V trimmed by 7 bases and J by 4 bases, 5 bases remained unmatched.

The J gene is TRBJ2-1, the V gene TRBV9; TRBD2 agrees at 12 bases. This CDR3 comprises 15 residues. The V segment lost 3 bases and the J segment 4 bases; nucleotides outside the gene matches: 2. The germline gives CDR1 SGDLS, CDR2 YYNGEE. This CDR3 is CASSAGLAGYNEQFF. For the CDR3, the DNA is TGTGCCAGCAGCGCTGGACTAGCGGGATACAATGAGCAGTTCTTC.

CDR3 protein: CASSRVPAAGELFF. CDR3 bases: TGTGCCAGCAGCAGAGTCCCTGCGGCCGGGGAGCTGTTTTTT. The V gene is TRBV21-1, the J gene TRBJ2-2; the D call of TRBD2 is as the table states it, not checked on the DNA. TRBV21-1 is a pseudogene. The CDR3 loop spans 14 amino acids.

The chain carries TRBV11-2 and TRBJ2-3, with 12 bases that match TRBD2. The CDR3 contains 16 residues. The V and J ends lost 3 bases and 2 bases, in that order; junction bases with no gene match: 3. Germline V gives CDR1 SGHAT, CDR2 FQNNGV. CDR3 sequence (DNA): TGTGCCAGCAGCTTCGGACTAGCGGGGTCCACAGATACGCAGTATTTT. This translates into CASSFGLAGSTDTQYF.

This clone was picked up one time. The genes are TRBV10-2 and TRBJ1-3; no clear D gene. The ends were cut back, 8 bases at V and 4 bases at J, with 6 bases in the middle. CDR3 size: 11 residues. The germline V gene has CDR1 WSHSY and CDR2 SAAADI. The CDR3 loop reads CASREGNTIYF. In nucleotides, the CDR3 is TGCGCCAGCCGGGAGGGAAACACCATATATTTT.

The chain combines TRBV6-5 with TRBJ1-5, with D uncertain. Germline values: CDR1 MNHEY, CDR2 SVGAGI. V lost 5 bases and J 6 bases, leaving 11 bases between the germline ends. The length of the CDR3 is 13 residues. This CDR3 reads CASSANWGQPQHF. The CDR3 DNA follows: TGTGCCAGCAGTGCGAACTGGGGTCAGCCCCAGCATTTT.

CDR3 nucleotide sequence: TGTGCCAGCAGTTACTCAGCTAGCTCTAGCACAGATACGCAGTATTTT. Amino acids: CASSYSASSSTDTQYF. J is TRBJ2-3 and V is TRBV6-5, with D maybe TRBD2 (5 bases). The length of the CDR3 is 16 residues. Germline values: CDR1 MNHEY, CDR2 SVGAGI. V lost 0 bases, J lost 0 bases, and 10 bases lay in between.

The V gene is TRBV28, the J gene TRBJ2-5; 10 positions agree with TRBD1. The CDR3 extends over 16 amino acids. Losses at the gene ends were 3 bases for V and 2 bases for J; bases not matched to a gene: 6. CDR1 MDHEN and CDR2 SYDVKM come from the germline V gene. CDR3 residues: CASSFSGTGAQETQYF. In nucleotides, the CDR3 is TGTGCCAGCAGTTTTTCGGGGACAGGGGCACAAGAGACCCAGTACTTC. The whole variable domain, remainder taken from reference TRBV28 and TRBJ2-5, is DVKVTQSSRYLVKRTGEKVFLECVQDMDHENMFWYRQDPGLGLRLIYFSYDVKMKEKGDIPEGYSVSREKKERFSLILESASTNQTSMYLCASSFSGTGAQETQYFGPGTRLLVL.